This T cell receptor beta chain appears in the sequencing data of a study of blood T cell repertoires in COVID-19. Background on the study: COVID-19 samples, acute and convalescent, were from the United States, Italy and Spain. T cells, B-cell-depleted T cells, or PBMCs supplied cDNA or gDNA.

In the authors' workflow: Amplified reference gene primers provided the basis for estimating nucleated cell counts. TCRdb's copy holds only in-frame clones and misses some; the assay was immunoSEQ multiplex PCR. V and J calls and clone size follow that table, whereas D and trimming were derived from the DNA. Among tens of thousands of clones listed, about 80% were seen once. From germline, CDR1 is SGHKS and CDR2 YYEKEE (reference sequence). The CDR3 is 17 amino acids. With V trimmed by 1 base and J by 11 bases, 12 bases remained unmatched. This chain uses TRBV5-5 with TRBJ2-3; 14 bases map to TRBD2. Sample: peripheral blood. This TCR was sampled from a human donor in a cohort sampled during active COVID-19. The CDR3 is CASSLKGLAGDGPMQYF. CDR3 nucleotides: TGTGCCAGCAGCTTGAAGGGACTAGCGGGGGATGGACCAATGCAGTATTTT. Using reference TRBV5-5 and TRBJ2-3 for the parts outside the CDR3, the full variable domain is DAGVTQSPTHLIKTRGQQVTLRCSPISGHKSVSWYQQVLGQGPQFIFQYYEKEERGRGNFPDRFSARQFPNYSSELNVNALLLGDSALYLCASSLKGLAGDGPMQYFGPGTRLTVL.